The 10 T cell receptor beta chains presented below share a single source sample, sequenced in a study of T cells after yellow fever vaccination. TCRdb reprocessed the 5' RACE reads with MiXCR, giving one entry per CDR3 protein. Of under 550,000 distinct CDR3 sequences listed, about a fifth are singletons. The sequencing here drew on PBMCs, taken 21 days after the first yellow fever vaccination. All receptors derive from a man in his late teens or twenties who received the YFV17D yellow fever vaccine.

This sequence joins TRBV5-1 and TRBJ2-3; 8 bases map to TRBD1. The trim removed 0 bases at V and 0 bases at J, leaving 12 bases unmatched. Per the germline V gene, CDR1 is SGHRS and CDR2 is YFSETQ. The length of the CDR3 is 19 residues. The CDR3 is CASSLGGQGPRTSTDTQYF. The CDR3 nucleotides are TGCGCCAGCAGCTTGGGTGGACAGGGACCGAGGACTAGCACAGATACGCAGTATTTT. The variable domain in full, with the rest retrieved from reference TRBV5-1 and TRBJ2-3, is KAGVTQTPRYLIKTRGQQVTLSCSPISGHRSVSWYQQTPGQGLQFLFEYFSETQRNKGNFPGRFSGRQFSNSRSEMNVSTLELGDSALYLCASSLGGQGPRTSTDTQYFGPGTRLTVL.

In DNA, the CDR3 is TGTGCCAGCAGTCAGTCCACAGGGGGGGAGGCTTTCTTT. Protein: CASSQSTGGEAFF. V and J are TRBV12-3 or TRBV12-4 and TRBJ1-1, with 8 bases lining up with TRBD1. The ends lost 5 bases at V and 11 bases at J; junction bases unmatched: 10. The CDR3 length is 13 residues.

V gene TRBV6-5 combines with J gene TRBJ2-5, with D perhaps TRBD1 or TRBD2 (5 bases each). The CDR3 length is 15 residues. Germline CDR1 is MNHEY and CDR2 is SVGAGI. V was shortened by 2 bases and J by 5 bases, with 15 bases between the two germline ends. CDR3 region: CASSYNRGFRETQYF. DNA of the CDR3: TGTGCCAGCAGTTACAATCGGGGCTTCAGGGAGACCCAGTACTTC.

The genes are TRBV20-1 and TRBJ1-1; the D is unclear. Germline V gene data show CDR1 as DFQATT and CDR2 as SNEGSKA (reference sequence). Trimming took 1 base from V and 1 from J, leaving 10 bases between them. The CDR3 is 14 amino acids. The CDR3 sequence: CSARGAAGNTEAFF. The CDR3 DNA reads as TGCAGTGCTAGAGGGGCAGCGGGGAACACTGAAGCTTTCTTT.

In regard to this clonotype: A read error is likely, as this CDR3 ends without the conserved phenylalanine or tryptophan. The DNA is omitted, as the CDR3 cannot be located on it reliably, and the CDR3 follows TCRdb's listing. CDR3 sequence reads: CARSVAGDTDLSSV. This chain links TRBV5-3 with TRBJ1-2; the D call in the table, TRBD1, was not verified against the DNA. TRBV5-3 is an ORF, with its function uncertain. The CDR3 is 14 amino acids in total, end residues counted.

This clonotype was seen once. V gene TRBV6-2 or TRBV6-3 combines with J gene TRBJ2-7, with D perhaps TRBD1 (5 bases). This CDR3 spans 13 amino acids. Deletions cut 2 bases from V and 2 bases from J, with 7 bases between. Looked up from germline, CDR1 is MNHEY and CDR2 is SVGEGT. The CDR3 bases are TGTGCCAGCAGTTACCGGACAACCTACGAGCAGTACTTC. It encodes CASSYRTTYEQYF.

J is TRBJ1-6 and V is TRBV2; D unclear. This CDR3 region has 15 residues. Germline CDR1 SNHLY, CDR2 FYNNEI. V was clipped by 3 bases and J by 4 bases, with 10 bases between them. CDR3 protein: CASSDEGFYNSPLHF. The CDR3 bases are TGTGCCAGCAGTGATGAAGGGTTTTATAATTCACCCCTCCACTTT.

This clonotype was detected only once. V gene TRBV5-1 combines with J gene TRBJ2-3; the D is unclear. The CDR3 is 15 residues long. V lost 7 bases and J 0 bases, leaving 15 bases between the germline ends. CDR1 SGHRS and CDR2 YFSETQ come from the germline V gene. CDR3 coding DNA: TGCGCCAGCCGCCCCCGCGCGCCTAGCACAGATACGCAGTATTTT. Amino acids: CASRPRAPSTDTQYF.

This clonotype has a handful of counts. The gene calls are TRBV7-3 and TRBJ2-3, with D tentatively TRBD1 (5 bases). There are 15 residues in the CDR3. Between the trimmed V and J ends, which lost 2 bases and 3 bases, there was a span of 12 bases. Germline V gene lookup returns CDR1 SGHTA and CDR2 FQGTGA. CDR3 nucleotide sequence: TGTGCCAGCAGCTTAGGGGCAGGCAGGACAGATACGCAGTATTTT. It yields the protein CASSLGAGRTDTQYF.

This clonotype occurred many times. This chain uses TRBV7-2 with TRBJ1-5; possible D gene TRBD1, 5 bases. The V gene lost 8 bases and the J gene lost 7 bases, with 18 bases spanning the gap. Germline values: CDR1 SGHTA, CDR2 FQGNSA. The CDR3 totals 14 residues. Here the CDR3 reads CASQRGGRGQPQHF. The CDR3 DNA reads TGTGCCAGCCAACGGGGCGGGCGAGGGCAGCCCCAGCATTTT. The variable domain in full, with the rest retrieved from reference TRBV7-2 and TRBJ1-5, is GAGVSQSPSNKVTEKGKDVELRCDPISGHTALYWYRQSLGQGLEFLIYFQGNSAPDKSGLPSDRFSAERTGGSVSTLTIQRTQQEDSAVYLCASQRGGRGQPQHFGDGTRLSIL.